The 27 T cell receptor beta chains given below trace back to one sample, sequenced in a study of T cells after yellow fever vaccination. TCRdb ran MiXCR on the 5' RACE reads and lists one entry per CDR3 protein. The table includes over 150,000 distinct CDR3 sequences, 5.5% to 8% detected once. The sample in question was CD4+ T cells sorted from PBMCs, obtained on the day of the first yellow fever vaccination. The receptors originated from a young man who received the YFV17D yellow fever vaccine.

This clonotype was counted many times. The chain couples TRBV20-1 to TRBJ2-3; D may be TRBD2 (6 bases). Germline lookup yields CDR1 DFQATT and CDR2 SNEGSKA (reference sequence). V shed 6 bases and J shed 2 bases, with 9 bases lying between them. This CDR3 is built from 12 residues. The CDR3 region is CSAPDYTDTQYF. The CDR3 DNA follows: TGCAGTGCCCCGGACTACACAGATACGCAGTATTTT.

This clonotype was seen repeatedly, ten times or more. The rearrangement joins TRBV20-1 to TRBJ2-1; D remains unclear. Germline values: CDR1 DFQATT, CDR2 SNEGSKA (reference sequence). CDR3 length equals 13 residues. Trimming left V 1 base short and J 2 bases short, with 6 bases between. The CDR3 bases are TGCAGTGCTAGAGCAGGTGCCTACAATGAGCAGTTCTTC. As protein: CSARAGAYNEQFF.

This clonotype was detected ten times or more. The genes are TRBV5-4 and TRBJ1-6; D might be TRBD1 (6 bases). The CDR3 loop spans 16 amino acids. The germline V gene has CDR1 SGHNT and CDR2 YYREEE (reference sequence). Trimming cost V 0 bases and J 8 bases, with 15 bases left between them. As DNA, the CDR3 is TGTGCCAGCAGCTTGGGGGAGCTACAGGGATATTCACCCCTCCACTTT. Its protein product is CASSLGELQGYSPLHF.

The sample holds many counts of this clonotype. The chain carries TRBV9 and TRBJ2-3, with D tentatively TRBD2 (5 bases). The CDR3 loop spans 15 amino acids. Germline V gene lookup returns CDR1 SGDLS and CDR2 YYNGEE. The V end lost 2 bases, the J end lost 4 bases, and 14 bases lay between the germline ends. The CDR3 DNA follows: TGTGCCAGCAGCGTCAGAGGGCCTCGATCAGATACGCAGTATTTT. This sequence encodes CASSVRGPRSDTQYF.

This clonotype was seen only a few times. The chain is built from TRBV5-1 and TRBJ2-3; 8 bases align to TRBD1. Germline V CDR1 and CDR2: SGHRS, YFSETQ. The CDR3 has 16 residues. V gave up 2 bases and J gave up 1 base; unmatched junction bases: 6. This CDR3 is CASSLPGGSGTDTQYF. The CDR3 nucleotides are TGCGCCAGCAGCTTACCAGGGGGCAGTGGCACAGATACGCAGTATTTT.

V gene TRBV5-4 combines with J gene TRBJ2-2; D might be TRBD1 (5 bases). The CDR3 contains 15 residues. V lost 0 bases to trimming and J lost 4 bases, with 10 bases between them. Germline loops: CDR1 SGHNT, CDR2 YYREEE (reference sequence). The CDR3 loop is CASSLAKGSTGELFF. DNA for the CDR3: TGTGCCAGCAGCTTGGCCAAGGGGTCCACCGGGGAGCTGTTTTTT.

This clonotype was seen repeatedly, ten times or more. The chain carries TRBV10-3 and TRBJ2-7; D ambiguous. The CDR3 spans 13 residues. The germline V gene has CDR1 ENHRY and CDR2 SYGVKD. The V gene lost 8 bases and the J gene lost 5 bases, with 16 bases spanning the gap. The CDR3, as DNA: TGTGCCATCTCCTCTGACCCCGTGGACGAGCAGTACGTC. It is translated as CAISSDPVDEQYV.

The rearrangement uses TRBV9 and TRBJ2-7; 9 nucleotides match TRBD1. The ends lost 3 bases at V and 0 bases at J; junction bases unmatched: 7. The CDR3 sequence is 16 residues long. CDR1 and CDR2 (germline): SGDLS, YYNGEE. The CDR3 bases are TGTGCCAGCAGCGGGCCCCGGGACAGGGTCTCCTACGAGCAGTACGTC. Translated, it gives CASSGPRDRVSYEQYV.

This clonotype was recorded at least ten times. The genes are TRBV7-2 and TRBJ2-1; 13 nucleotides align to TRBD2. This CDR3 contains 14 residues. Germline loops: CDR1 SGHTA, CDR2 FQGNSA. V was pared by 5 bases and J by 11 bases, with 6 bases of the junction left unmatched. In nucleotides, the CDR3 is TGTGCCAGCAGCCCGACTAGCGGGGGGCCCAAGCAGTTCTTC. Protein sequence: CASSPTSGGPKQFF.

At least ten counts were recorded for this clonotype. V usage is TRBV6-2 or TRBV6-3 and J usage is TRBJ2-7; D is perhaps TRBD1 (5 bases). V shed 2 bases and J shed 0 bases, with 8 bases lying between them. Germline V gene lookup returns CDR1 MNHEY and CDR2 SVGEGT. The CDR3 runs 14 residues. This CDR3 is CASSYPGFSYEQYF. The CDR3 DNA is TGTGCCAGCAGTTACCCAGGGTTCTCCTACGAGCAGTACTTC.

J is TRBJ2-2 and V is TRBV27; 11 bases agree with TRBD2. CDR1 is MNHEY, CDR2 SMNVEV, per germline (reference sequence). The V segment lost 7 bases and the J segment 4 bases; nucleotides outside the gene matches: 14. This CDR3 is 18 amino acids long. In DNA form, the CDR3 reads TGTGCCAGCATGGTTCGGGCTAGCGGGGGGCCGGGCACCGGGGAGCTGTTTTTT. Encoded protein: CASMVRASGGPGTGELFF.

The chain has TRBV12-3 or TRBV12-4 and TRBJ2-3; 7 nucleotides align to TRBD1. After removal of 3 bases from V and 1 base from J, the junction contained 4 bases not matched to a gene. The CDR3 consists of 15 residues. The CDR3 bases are TGTGCCAGCAGTTTTAACACAGGGGGCACAGATACGCAGTATTTT. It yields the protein CASSFNTGGTDTQYF.

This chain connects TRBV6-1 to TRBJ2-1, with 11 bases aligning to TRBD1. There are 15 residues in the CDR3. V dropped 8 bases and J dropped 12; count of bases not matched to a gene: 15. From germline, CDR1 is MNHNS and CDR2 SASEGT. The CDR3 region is CASRNPGQGVSAQFF. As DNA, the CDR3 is TGTGCCAGCCGAAACCCGGGACAGGGGGTTTCGGCGCAGTTCTTC.

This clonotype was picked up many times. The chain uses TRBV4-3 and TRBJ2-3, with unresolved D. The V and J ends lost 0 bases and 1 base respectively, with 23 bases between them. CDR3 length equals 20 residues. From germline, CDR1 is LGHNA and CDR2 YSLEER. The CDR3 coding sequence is TGCGCCAGCAGCCAAGAGTTAGGGATTCAGAGAGGTATGGGCACAGATACGCAGTATTTT. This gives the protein CASSQELGIQRGMGTDTQYF.

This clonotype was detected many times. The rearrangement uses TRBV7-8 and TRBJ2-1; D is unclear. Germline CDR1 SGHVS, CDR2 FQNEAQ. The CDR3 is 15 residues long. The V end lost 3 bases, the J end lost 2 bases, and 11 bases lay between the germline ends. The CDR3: CASSFRDWTYNEQFF. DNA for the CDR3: TGTGCCAGCAGCTTTCGAGACTGGACCTACAATGAGCAGTTCTTC. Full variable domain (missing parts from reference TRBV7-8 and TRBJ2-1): GAGVSQSPRYKVAKRGQDVALRCDPISGHVSLFWYQQALGQGPEFLTYFQNEAQLDKSGLPSDRFFAERPEGSVSTLKIQRTQQEDSAVYLCASSFRDWTYNEQFFGPGTRLTVL.

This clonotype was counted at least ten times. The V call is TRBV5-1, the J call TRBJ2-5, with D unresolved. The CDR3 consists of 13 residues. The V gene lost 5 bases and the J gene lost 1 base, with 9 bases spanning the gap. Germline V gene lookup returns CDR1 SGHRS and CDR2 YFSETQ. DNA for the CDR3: TGCGCCAGCAGTGGGCGGCCCCAAGAGACCCAGTACTTC. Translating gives CASSGRPQETQYF.

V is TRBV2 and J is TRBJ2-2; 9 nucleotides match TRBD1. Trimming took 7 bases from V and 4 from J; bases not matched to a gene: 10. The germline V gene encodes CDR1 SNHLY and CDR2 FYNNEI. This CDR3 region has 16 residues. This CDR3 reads CASKPGQGRVTGELFF. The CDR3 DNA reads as TGTGCCAGCAAACCGGGACAGGGAAGGGTCACCGGGGAGCTGTTTTTT. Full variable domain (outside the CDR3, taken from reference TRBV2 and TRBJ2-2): EPEVTQTPSHQVTQMGQEVILRCVPISNHLYFYWYRQILGQKVEFLVSFYNNEISEKSEIFDDQFSVERPDGSNFTLKIRSTKLEDSAMYFCASKPGQGRVTGELFFGEGSRLTVL.

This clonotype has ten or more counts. The CDR3 region has the DNA TGCAGTGCAGGGACAGGGGGGTATGGCTACACCTTC. Amino acid sequence: CSAGTGGYGYTF. The chain employs TRBV20-1 and TRBJ1-2, with TRBD1 identical over 11 bases. Unmatched junction bases numbered 2, after V lost 6 bases and J lost 5 bases. Per the germline V gene, CDR1 is DFQATT and CDR2 is SNEGSKA (reference sequence). This CDR3 region has 12 residues.

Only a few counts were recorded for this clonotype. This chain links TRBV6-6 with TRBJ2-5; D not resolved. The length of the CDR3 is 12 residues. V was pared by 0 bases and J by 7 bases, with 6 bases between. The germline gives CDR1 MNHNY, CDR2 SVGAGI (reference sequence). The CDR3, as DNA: TGTGCCAGCAGTTACTCGCCCGGGACCCAGTACTTC. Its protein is CASSYSPGTQYF.

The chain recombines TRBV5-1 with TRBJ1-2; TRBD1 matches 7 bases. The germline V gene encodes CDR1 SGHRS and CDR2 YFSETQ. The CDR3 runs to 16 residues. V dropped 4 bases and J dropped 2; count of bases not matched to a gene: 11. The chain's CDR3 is CASSPSWWTGNYGYTF. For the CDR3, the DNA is TGCGCCAGCAGCCCCTCTTGGTGGACAGGCAACTATGGCTACACCTTC.

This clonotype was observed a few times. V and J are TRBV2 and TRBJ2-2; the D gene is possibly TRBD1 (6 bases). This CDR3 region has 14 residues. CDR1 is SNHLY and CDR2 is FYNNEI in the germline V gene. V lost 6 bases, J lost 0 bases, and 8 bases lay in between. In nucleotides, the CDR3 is TGTGCCAGCAGAGGGACACCGAACACCGGGGAGCTGTTTTTT. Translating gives CASRGTPNTGELFF. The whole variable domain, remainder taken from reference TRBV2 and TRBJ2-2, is EPEVTQTPSHQVTQMGQEVILRCVPISNHLYFYWYRQILGQKVEFLVSFYNNEISEKSEIFDDQFSVERPDGSNFTLKIRSTKLEDSAMYFCASRGTPNTGELFFGEGSRLTVL.

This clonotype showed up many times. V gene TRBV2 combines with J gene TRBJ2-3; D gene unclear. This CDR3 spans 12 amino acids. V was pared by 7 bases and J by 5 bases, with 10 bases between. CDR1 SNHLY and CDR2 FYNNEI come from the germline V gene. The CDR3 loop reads CASTKGRDTQYF. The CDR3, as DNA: TGTGCCAGCACCAAAGGACGAGATACGCAGTATTTT.

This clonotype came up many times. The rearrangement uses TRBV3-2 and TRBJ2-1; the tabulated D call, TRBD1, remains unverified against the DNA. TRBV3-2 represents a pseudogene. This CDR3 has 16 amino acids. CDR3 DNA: TGTGCCAGCAGTTATAGGGGGGCCCTAACCTACAATGAGCAGTTCTTC. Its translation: CASSYRGALTYNEQFF.

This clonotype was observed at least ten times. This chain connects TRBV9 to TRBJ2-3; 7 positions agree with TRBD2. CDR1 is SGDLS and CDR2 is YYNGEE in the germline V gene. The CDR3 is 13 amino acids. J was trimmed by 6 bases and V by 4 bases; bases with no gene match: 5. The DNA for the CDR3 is TGTGCCAGCAGCCCAGTGGGGGGGGATACGCAGTATTTT. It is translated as CASSPVGGDTQYF.

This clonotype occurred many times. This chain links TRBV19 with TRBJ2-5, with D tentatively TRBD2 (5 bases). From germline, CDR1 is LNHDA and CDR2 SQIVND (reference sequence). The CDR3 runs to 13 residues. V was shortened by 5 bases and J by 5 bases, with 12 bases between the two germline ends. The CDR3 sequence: CASSGSRAETQYF. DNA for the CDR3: TGTGCCAGTAGTGGGTCGAGGGCGGAGACCCAGTACTTC.

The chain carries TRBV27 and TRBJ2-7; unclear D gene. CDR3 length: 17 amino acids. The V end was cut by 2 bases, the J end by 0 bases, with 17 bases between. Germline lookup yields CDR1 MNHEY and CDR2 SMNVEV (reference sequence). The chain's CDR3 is CASSLKWQVRSSYEQYF. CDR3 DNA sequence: TGTGCCAGCAGTTTAAAGTGGCAGGTTAGGAGCTCCTACGAGCAGTACTTC.

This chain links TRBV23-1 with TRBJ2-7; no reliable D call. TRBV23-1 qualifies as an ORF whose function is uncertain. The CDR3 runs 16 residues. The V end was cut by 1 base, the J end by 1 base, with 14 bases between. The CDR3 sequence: CASSQFVQSPSYEQYV. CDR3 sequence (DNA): TGCGCCAGCAGTCAATTCGTGCAGTCCCCATCCTACGAGCAGTACGTC.